Below are 32 T cell receptor beta chains sequenced from a single sample in a study of metastatic and nonmetastatic thyroid tumors. From the PCR reads, TCRdb re-called clones with MiXCR. Here the sample spans roughly 71,000 clones, 15% to 20% being singletons. Nobody among the patients had been given any treatment before thyroid surgery. Sequencing used blood. These receptor sequences come from a female donor with papillary thyroid cancer or a benign thyroid nodule (not recorded which). Some clones in this sample may be carry-over from other donors' samples.

This clone was seen ten or more times. This chain joins TRBV2 and TRBJ2-6; either TRBD1 or TRBD2 may fit D (5 bases each). Germline CDR1 reads SNHLY; CDR2 reads FYNNEI. Deletions cut 6 bases from V and 4 bases from J, with 16 bases between. The CDR3 covers 16 residues. CDR3 protein: CASSLLDGAGANVLTF. The CDR3 DNA reads as TGTGCCAGCAGCCTCCTCGACGGGGCCGGGGCCAACGTCCTGACTTTC.

J is TRBJ1-2 and V is TRBV30; D possibly corresponds to TRBD1 (6 bases). The V end lost 0 bases, the J end lost 2 bases, and 10 bases lay between the germline ends. The CDR3 runs to 14 residues. Germline CDR1 GTSNPN, CDR2 SVGIG (reference sequence). This chain's CDR3 is CAWSVSGGNYGYTF. The CDR3 DNA sequence: TGTGCCTGGAGTGTATCTGGGGGCAACTATGGCTACACCTTC.

The rearrangement joins TRBV20-1 to TRBJ2-2, with no clear D. Trimming took 0 bases from V and 6 from J, leaving 14 bases between them. This CDR3 has 15 residues. The germline V gene has CDR1 DFQATT and CDR2 SNEGSKA (reference sequence). DNA for the CDR3: TGCAGTGCTAGAGATCCGAGTTTTGGGGCCGGGGAGCTGTTTTTT. Its protein is CSARDPSFGAGELFF.

This chain links TRBV19 with TRBJ2-7; D remains ambiguous. The CDR3 extends over 10 amino acids. V shed 9 bases and J shed 3 bases, with 6 bases lying between them. The germline V gene has CDR1 LNHDA and CDR2 SQIVND (reference sequence). CDR3 nucleotides: TGTGCCAGCCCCCTCTACGAGCAGTACTTC. Its protein is CASPLYEQYF. The complete variable domain, with remaining parts taken from reference TRBV19 and TRBJ2-7, reads DGGITQSPKYLFRKEGQNVTLSCEQNLNHDAMYWYRQDPGQGLRLIYYSQIVNDFQKGDIAEGYSVSREKKESFPLTVTSAQKNPTAFYLCASPLYEQYFGPGTRLTVT.

This clone was counted ten times or more. This chain links TRBV6-1 with TRBJ2-1, with 15 nucleotides matching TRBD2. Per germline, CDR1 MNHNS and CDR2 SASEGT. V trimming: 0 bases; J trimming: 5 bases; junction bases outside the gene matches: 14. The CDR3 is 21 residues long. The CDR3 spells CASSEAGQGLRTSGRDNEQFF. As DNA, the CDR3 is TGTGCCAGCAGTGAAGCCGGACAGGGGCTCCGGACTAGCGGGAGGGACAATGAGCAGTTCTTC.

This clone showed up many times. This chain links TRBV6-1 with TRBJ2-1; TRBD2 aligns across 9 bases. Germline loops: CDR1 MNHNS, CDR2 SASEGT. This CDR3 is built from 15 residues. Unmatched junction bases numbered 6, after V lost 7 bases and J lost 2 bases. DNA of the CDR3: TGTGCCAGCAAGGGAGCGGGAGGAACCTACAATGAGCAGTTCTTC. It codes for CASKGAGGTYNEQFF.

This clone turned up a few times. The V call is TRBV2, the J call TRBJ1-6; D is unresolved. The CDR3 is 13 amino acids. Per germline, CDR1 SNHLY and CDR2 FYNNEI. Trimming took 8 bases from V and 7 from J, leaving 12 bases between them. DNA for the CDR3: TGTGCCAGCCGTAAAACAGAAAATTCACCCCTCCACTTT. It translates to CASRKTENSPLHF.

This clone was observed at least ten times. The chain uses TRBV7-2 and TRBJ1-1; D ambiguous. V was pared by 2 bases and J by 7 bases, with 11 bases between. The CDR3 sequence is 13 residues long. The V gene's germline CDR1 is SGHTA and CDR2 FQGNSA. The CDR3: CASSLIGGGEAFF. The CDR3 coding sequence is TGTGCCAGCAGCTTAATCGGTGGCGGTGAAGCTTTCTTT.

There are many counts of this clone. This chain connects TRBV6-2 or TRBV6-3 to TRBJ1-4, with a tentative D call TRBD1 (5 bases). Germline CDR1 reads MNHEY; CDR2 reads SVGEGT. The CDR3 is 14 amino acids. Trimming took 5 bases from V and 6 from J, leaving 13 bases between them. DNA for the CDR3: TGTGCCAGCAGTCGAGACAGAGGGGATGAAAAACTGTTTTTT. This codes for CASSRDRGDEKLFF.

This clone appeared many times. This rearrangement joins TRBV27 to TRBJ1-1, with 7 positions matching TRBD1. This CDR3 spans 15 amino acids. Trimming took 5 bases from V and 1 from J; bases not matched to a gene: 7. Germline V gives CDR1 MNHEY, CDR2 SMNVEV (reference sequence). CDR3 coding DNA: TGTGCCAGCAGTCCGGCGGACAGGACGAACACTGAAGCTTTCTTT. It yields the protein CASSPADRTNTEAFF.

This clone turned up a few times. The chain uses TRBV6-5 and TRBJ2-2, with D perhaps being TRBD1 or TRBD2 (5 bases each). The CDR3 runs 13 residues. The germline V and J ends were trimmed by 1 base and 8 bases, with 8 bases remaining between them. Germline V gene sequence: CDR1 MNHEY, CDR2 SVGAGI. CDR3 sequence: CASSYLGVGELFF. The CDR3 DNA follows: TGTGCCAGCAGTTACTTGGGGGTGGGGGAGCTGTTTTTT.

There are many counts of this clone. This sequence joins TRBV18 and TRBJ1-5; TRBD1 matches 7 bases. The CDR3 contains 17 residues. CDR1 and CDR2 from the germline V gene are KGHSH and LQKENI. J lost 0 bases, V lost 3 bases, and 8 bases had no gene match. The CDR3 DNA reads TGTGCCAGCTCACCCCAGGGGGACTGGGATAGCAATCAGCCCCAGCATTTT. This codes for CASSPQGDWDSNQPQHF.

This chain uses TRBV6-1 with TRBJ1-1; D unresolved. The germline V and J ends were trimmed by 2 bases and 7 bases, with 14 bases remaining between them. Per germline, CDR1 MNHNS and CDR2 SASEGT. This CDR3 region has 14 residues. The CDR3 DNA is TGTGCCAGCAGTGAATTGTTACGGGGAATTGAAGCTTTCTTT. This translates into CASSELLRGIEAFF.

The V call is TRBV30, the J call TRBJ1-2, with D tentatively TRBD1 (5 bases). The germline V gene encodes CDR1 GTSNPN and CDR2 SVGIG (reference sequence). V lost 7 bases to trimming and J lost 4 bases, with 16 bases between them. This CDR3 has 13 residues. The CDR3 DNA reads as TGTGCCTCGAGCCGACAGTGTTGCTATGGCTACACCTTC. Protein product: CASSRQCCYGYTF.

J is TRBJ2-7 and V is TRBV2; perhaps TRBD2 as D (5 bases). Trimming stripped 8 bases from V and 4 bases from J, with 9 bases between. Germline-derived CDR1 and CDR2 are SNHLY and FYNNEI. The CDR3 is made up of 11 amino acids. In DNA form, the CDR3 reads TGTGCCAGCTCGGGGTGGTACGAGCAGTACTTC. The encoded protein is CASSGWYEQYF.

In regard to this clone: Compared with germline, one end of the junction differs, possibly owing to a read error. The CDR3 nucleotides read TGTGCCAGCAGCCTGGCGGGGGTGAGCTCCTACGAGCATTACTTC. Its translation is CASSLAGVSSYEHYF. The V call is TRBV9, the J call TRBJ2-7; 7 bases agree with TRBD2. The CDR3 is made up of 15 amino acids. CDR1 SGDLS and CDR2 YYNGEE come from the germline V gene.

This clone was seen ten or more times. V usage is TRBV25-1 and J usage is TRBJ1-1; D unresolved. Deletions cut 3 bases from V and 4 bases from J, with 12 bases between. The CDR3 loop spans 14 amino acids. The germline gives CDR1 MGHDK, CDR2 SYGVNS. This chain's CDR3 is CASSDHRGGTEAFF. CDR3 nucleotide sequence: TGTGCCAGCAGTGACCACCGGGGTGGCACTGAAGCTTTCTTT.

Many counts were recorded for this clone. The rearrangement joins TRBV10-1 to TRBJ1-1; D possibly corresponds to TRBD1 (6 bases). The CDR3 is 14 residues long. Germline values: CDR1 WNHNN, CDR2 SYGVQD (reference sequence). V lost 4 bases and J lost 3, with 12 bases in between. The CDR3 loop reads CASSVGQTYTEAFF. The CDR3 DNA follows: TGCGCCAGCAGTGTAGGACAGACGTACACTGAAGCTTTCTTT.

This clone was seen more than once but under ten times. This chain connects TRBV28 to TRBJ2-1, with TRBD1 as a possible D gene (5 bases). Trimming stripped 7 bases from V and 3 bases from J, with 19 bases between. CDR3 length: 16 residues. Germline CDR1 is MDHEN and CDR2 is SYDVKM. In nucleotides, the CDR3 is TGTGCCAGCATTTTTAATAGGAGACAGATCTACAATGAGCAGTTCTTC. This codes for CASIFNRRQIYNEQFF.

This clone was seen many times. The CDR3 DNA reads TGCAGTGCTAAACCCTTAGCGGGAGGGCCAAACACCGGGGAGCTGTTTTTT. This codes for CSAKPLAGGPNTGELFF. The genes are TRBV20-1 and TRBJ2-2, with 11 bases aligning to TRBD2. There are 17 residues in the CDR3. V was clipped by 4 bases and J by 2 bases; unmatched bases: 9. CDR1 is DFQATT, CDR2 SNEGSKA, per germline (reference sequence).

This clone was seen ten or more times. The V call is TRBV27, the J call TRBJ2-7; weak D call: TRBD1 (9 bases). The V gene lost 3 bases and the J gene lost 4 bases, with 19 bases spanning the gap. The germline gives CDR1 MNHEY, CDR2 SMNVEV (reference sequence). This CDR3 has 16 residues. The CDR3 reads CASSFSGGDRVYEQYF. The CDR3 region has the DNA TGTGCCAGCAGTTTTTCGGGGGGGGACAGGGTTTACGAGCAGTACTTC.

This clone appeared once. The chain carries TRBV11-1 and TRBJ2-2; D perhaps matches TRBD2 (5 bases). CDR1 is SGHAT and CDR2 is FQDESV in the germline V gene (reference sequence). CDR3 length equals 19 residues. The ends were cut back, 4 bases at V and 3 bases at J, with 24 bases in the middle. CDR3 protein: CASSSPPRRIGVHTGELFF. The CDR3, as DNA: TGTGCCAGCAGCTCCCCCCCACGACGGATCGGGGTTCACACCGGGGAGCTGTTTTTT.

This clone was seen repeatedly, ten times or more. The chain uses TRBV20-1 and TRBJ2-1; D tentatively reads TRBD1 or TRBD2 (5 bases each). Trimming stripped 5 bases from V and 4 bases from J, with 21 bases between. Germline CDR1 reads DFQATT; CDR2 reads SNEGSKA (reference sequence). The CDR3 has 16 residues. The chain's CDR3 is CSARPLRETAYNEQFF. The DNA for the CDR3 is TGCAGTGCTCGCCCCCTAAGGGAGACAGCTTACAATGAGCAGTTCTTC.

The sample holds a few counts of this clone. This may be a read error, as it is one base from a much larger clone. Other DNA sequences from this sample encode an identical CDR3 as well. The J gene is TRBJ2-7, the V gene TRBV27; the match to TRBD1 covers 10 bases. CDR1 and CDR2 (germline): MNHEY, SMNVEV (reference sequence). The CDR3 is 15 residues long. The CDR3: CVSSPGGTGAGEQYF. Written as DNA, the CDR3 is TGTGTCAGCAGCCCAGGAGGGACAGGGGCGGGGGAGCAGTACTTC.

The chain recombines TRBV20-1 with TRBJ2-7; 12 positions match TRBD2. In germline, CDR1 is DFQATT, CDR2 SNEGSKA (reference sequence). V shed 5 bases and J 5 bases; nucleotides not matched to a gene: 13. This CDR3 contains 16 residues. CDR3 coding DNA: TGCAGTGCTGGGGGACTAGCGGGTGGACCTATGGACGAGCAGTACTTC. Translation gives CSAGGLAGGPMDEQYF.

The chain joins TRBV24-1 to TRBJ2-7; D remains unclear. The CDR3 contains 13 residues. V lost 3 bases and J 4 bases, leaving 9 bases between the germline ends. From germline, CDR1 is KGHDR and CDR2 SFDVKD. The CDR3 region has the DNA TGTGCCACCAGTGATCCAGCAGAGTACGAGCAGTACTTC. This gives the protein CATSDPAEYEQYF.

The V and J genes are TRBV5-1 and TRBJ2-3, with TRBD1 as a possible D gene (5 bases). Germline CDR1 and CDR2: SGHRS and YFSETQ. Trimming shortened V by 4 bases and J by 2 bases, and 11 bases separated the two germline ends. CDR3 length equals 14 residues. CDR3 in amino acids: CASSRDRHTDTQYF. CDR3 nucleotide sequence: TGCGCCAGCAGCAGAGACAGACACACAGATACGCAGTATTTT.

This clone was counted only a few times. The chain joins TRBV27 to TRBJ2-7; D remains ambiguous. This CDR3 is built from 15 residues. Trimming stripped 3 bases from V and 3 bases from J, with 15 bases between. Germline-derived CDR1 and CDR2 are MNHEY and SMNVEV (reference sequence). The CDR3 DNA reads TGTGCCAGCAGTTTCCTTAGGATTTATCTCTACGAGCAGTACTTC. This gives the protein CASSFLRIYLYEQYF.

This clone was recorded many times. The chain is built from TRBV9 and TRBJ2-2; D is uncertain. The V end lost 2 bases, the J end lost 8 bases, and 10 bases lay between the germline ends. Germline V gene sequence: CDR1 SGDLS, CDR2 YYNGEE. This CDR3 comprises 13 residues. CDR3 nucleotide sequence: TGTGCCAGCAGCGTGAGTAATCCGGGGGAGCTGTTTTTT. Residues: CASSVSNPGELFF.

This clone has a count of ten or more. This chain links TRBV28 with TRBJ1-5; TRBD1 aligns across 7 bases. The CDR3 runs 16 residues. The V gene's germline CDR1 is MDHEN and CDR2 SYDVKM. With V trimmed by 4 bases and J by 3 bases, 9 bases remained unmatched. The CDR3 DNA reads TGTGCCAGCAGTTCCCCTGACAGGGTCCTCAATCAGCCCCAGCATTTT. Translating it yields CASSSPDRVLNQPQHF.

This clone was found many times. The rearrangement joins TRBV19 to TRBJ1-4; the D is unclear. The CDR3 runs 12 residues. Per germline, CDR1 LNHDA and CDR2 SQIVND (reference sequence). V was shortened by 5 bases and J by 5 bases, with 6 bases between the two germline ends. DNA for the CDR3: TGTGCCAGTAGTCCCTCGAATGAAAAACTGTTTTTT. It is translated as CASSPSNEKLFF.

This clone occurred many times. The chain joins TRBV2 to TRBJ1-1; D remains ambiguous. The CDR3 length is 11 residues. CDR1 is SNHLY, CDR2 FYNNEI, per germline. V was trimmed by 6 bases and J by 11 bases, leaving 13 bases between them. In DNA form, the CDR3 reads TGTGCCAGCAGCTATGACAAGGAGGCTTTCTTT. Translation gives CASSYDKEAFF.